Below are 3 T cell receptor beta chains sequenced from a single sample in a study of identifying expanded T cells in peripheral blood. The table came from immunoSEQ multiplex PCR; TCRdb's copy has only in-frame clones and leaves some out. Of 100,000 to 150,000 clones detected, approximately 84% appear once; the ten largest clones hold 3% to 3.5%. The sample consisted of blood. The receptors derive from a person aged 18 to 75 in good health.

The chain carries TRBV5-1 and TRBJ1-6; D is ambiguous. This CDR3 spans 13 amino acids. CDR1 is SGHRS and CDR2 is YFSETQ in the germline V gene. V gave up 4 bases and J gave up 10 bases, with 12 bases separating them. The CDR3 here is CASSPSGGSPLHF. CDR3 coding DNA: TGCGCCAGCAGCCCATCGGGTGGGTCACCCCTCCACTTT.

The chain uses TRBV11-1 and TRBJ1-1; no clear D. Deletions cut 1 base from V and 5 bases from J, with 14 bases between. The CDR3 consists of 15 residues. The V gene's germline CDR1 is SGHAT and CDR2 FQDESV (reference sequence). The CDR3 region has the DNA TGTGCCAGCAGCTTAGAAATGGGAGGTGGGACTGAAGCTTTCTTT. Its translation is CASSLEMGGGTEAFF.

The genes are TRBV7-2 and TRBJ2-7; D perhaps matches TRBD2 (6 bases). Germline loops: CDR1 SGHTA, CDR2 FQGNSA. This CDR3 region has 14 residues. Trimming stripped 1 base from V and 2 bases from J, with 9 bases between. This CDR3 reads CASSLGRRAYEQYF. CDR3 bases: TGTGCCAGCAGCTTAGGACGGAGGGCCTACGAGCAGTACTTC.